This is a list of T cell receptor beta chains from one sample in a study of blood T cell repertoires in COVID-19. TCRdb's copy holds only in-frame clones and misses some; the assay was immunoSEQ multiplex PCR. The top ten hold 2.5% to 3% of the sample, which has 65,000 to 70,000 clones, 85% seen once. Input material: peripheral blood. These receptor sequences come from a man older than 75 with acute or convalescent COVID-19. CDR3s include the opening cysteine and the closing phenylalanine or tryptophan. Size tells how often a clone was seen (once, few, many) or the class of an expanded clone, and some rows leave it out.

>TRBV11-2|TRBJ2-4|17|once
CASSLDPSGRAKNIQYF
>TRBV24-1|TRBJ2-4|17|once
CATSDTSSSGGVTPGHF
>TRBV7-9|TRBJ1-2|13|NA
CASSTRQGHGYTF
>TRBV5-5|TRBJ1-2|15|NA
CASSLAWDRGTGYTF
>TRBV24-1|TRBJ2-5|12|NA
CATGEGQETQYF
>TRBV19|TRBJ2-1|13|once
CASSIGYSGEQFF
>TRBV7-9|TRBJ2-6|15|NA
CASSLGGTGANVLTF
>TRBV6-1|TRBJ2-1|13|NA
CASSEVPVSEQFF
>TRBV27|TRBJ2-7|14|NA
CASSPGQGAYEQYF
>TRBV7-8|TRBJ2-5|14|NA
CASSLHGLAETQYF
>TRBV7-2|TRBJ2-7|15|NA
CASSLLAGLTYEQYF
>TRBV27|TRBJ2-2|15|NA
CASSKHVTGTGELFF
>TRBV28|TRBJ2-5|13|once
CASTRGRGETQYF
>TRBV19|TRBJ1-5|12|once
CASGVAGQPQHF
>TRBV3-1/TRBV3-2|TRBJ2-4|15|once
CASSQSVGGKNIQYF
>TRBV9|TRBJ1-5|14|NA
CASSVDRGGQPQHF
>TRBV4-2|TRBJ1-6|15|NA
CASSPEDRGNSPLHF
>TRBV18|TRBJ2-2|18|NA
CASSPRLAGVGNTGELFF
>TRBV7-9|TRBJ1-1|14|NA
CASSYRNRADEAFF
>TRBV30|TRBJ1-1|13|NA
CAWNQDMNTEAFF
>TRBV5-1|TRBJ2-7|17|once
CASSPTPTAYSSYEQYF
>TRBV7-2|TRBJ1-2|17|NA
CASSPRGGDPSGYGYTF
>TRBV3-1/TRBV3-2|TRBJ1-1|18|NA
CASSQEKGTDIMNTEAFF
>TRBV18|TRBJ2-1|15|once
CASSPRTENYNEQFF
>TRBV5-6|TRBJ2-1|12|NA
CASSFPDNEQFF
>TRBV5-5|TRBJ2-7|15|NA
CASSPLGGDPVEQYF
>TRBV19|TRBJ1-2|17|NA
CASSIDSAGPLNYGYTF
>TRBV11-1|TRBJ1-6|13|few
CASSLEGNSPLHF
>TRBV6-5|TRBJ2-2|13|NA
CASRPQGSGELFF
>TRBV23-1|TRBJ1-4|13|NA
CASSRQGGEKLFF
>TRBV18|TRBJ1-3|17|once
CASSPQNIGSSGNTIYF
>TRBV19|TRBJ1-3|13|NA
CASSRKGTNTIYF
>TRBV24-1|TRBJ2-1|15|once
CATSDPGQGDNEQFF
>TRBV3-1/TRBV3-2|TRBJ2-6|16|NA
CASSRPPRAGANVLTF
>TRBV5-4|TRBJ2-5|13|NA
CASSFASQETQYF
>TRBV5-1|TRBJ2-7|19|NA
CASSREGETSGRVRYEQYF
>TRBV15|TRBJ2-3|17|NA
CATSRDNMGQGADTQYF
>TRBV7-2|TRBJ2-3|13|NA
CASSLPVTGTQYF
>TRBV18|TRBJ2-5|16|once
CASSPELAGGHETQYF
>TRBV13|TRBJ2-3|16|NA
CASRDTSTSGGYTQYF
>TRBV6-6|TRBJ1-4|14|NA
CASSRAGTGEKLFF
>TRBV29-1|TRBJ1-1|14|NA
CSVEGRRGYTEAFF
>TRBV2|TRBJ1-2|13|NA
CASSPQGSDGYTF
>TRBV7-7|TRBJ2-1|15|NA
CASSLSGRENNEQFF
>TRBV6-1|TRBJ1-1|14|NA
CASSERGRNTEAFF
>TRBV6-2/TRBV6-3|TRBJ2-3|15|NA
CASSQLVSAKDTQYF
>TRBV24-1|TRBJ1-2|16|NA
CATSDSKTGLSYGYTF
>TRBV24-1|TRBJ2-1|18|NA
CATTDGTSGPLSYNEQFF
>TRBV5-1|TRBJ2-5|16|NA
CASSLPSGRAGETQYF
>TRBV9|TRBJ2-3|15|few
CASSVRGQSTDTQYF
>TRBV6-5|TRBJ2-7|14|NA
CASNPGLAGYEQYF
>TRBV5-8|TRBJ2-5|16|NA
CASSLIKGVGAETQYF